The source of this TCR beta chain is a study of vaccination effects on CD4 cells after COVID-19. Germline V CDR1 and CDR2: GTSNPN, SVGIG (reference sequence). The CDR3 consists of 13 residues. Trimming removed 4 bases at V and 8 bases at J, with 17 bases between. Antigen-specific CD4+ T cell clonotypes were called by their expansion after viral peptide-pool culture in ViraFEST. Researchers isolated CD4+ T cells once around 11 days of culture had elapsed. Each participant was given two doses of one vaccine (BNT162b2 or mRNA-1273). Nucleocapsid antibodies stayed negative before and after vaccination, showing no earlier SARS-CoV-2 infection. Cultures of 2 million or so PBMC per well contained about 10 IU/ml IL-2 plus 10 ug/ml peptides. The authors exchanged half the medium for IL-2 medium on days 3 and 7. Comments on this clone: Its antigen remains unknown.

Measured with immunoSEQ multiplex PCR; TCRdb has only the in-frame clones, and not every one. The sample lists 24,000 or so clones; roughly three quarters were seen once. The V call is TRBV30, the J call TRBJ1-2; a weak D match, TRBD1 (6 bases). This receptor was identified in a human donor who received a COVID-19 vaccine. The source material was CD4+ T cells from PBMCs cultured with SARS-CoV-2 spike peptides, sampled after COVID-19 vaccination. In DNA, the CDR3 is TGTGCCTGGAAGTCCCCAGGGGCGAGGGGCTACACCTTC. This gives the protein CAWKSPGARGYTF.